This T cell receptor (beta chain) was captured in a study of PD-L1 blockade in urothelial cancer. TCRdb's table, derived via immunoSEQ multiplex PCR, lists solely in-frame clones and lacks some. The repertoire consists of 45,000 to 60,000 clones, with 85% to 90% occurring once and the leading ten covering roughly 14%. V lost 0 bases and J lost 2, with 12 bases in between. This CDR3 is 16 amino acids long. Germline V gene data show CDR1 as SGDLS and CDR2 as YYNGEE. Time point given: pretreatment peripheral blood. This clone turned up a few times. The chain couples TRBV9 to TRBJ2-1, with D tentatively TRBD1 (6 bases). The sequence was collected from a man in his 70s with urothelial cancer. This specimen consisted of PBMCs, obtained around atezolizumab (anti-PD-L1) treatment. The DNA for the CDR3 is TGTGCCAGCAGCGTAGTTGACAGGTCTCCCTACAATGAGCAGTTCTTC. This encodes CASSVVDRSPYNEQFF.